This TCR beta chain was captured by sequencing in a study of T cell responses to AZD1222 COVID-19 vaccine. Study-wide findings and caveats: Possibly, clonal diversity was underestimated; donors were largely white British and included more females. Repertoires in all cases were sampled only once the peak T cell response had passed.

CDR1 SNHLY and CDR2 FYNNEI come from the germline V gene. The CDR3 has 14 amino acids. V was pared by 6 bases and J by 7 bases, with 10 bases of the junction left unmatched. Clones were sequenced by immunoSEQ multiplex PCR, and TCRdb holds only the in-frame ones, with some missing. The sample holds 170,000 or so clones, around nine tenths seen once. Details on this clone: The antigen is undetermined.

The V and J genes are TRBV2 and TRBJ2-7, with TRBD1 identical over 9 bases. Sequenced material: peripheral blood, taken on day 0 of AZD1222 vaccination. The clonotype originates from an adult in good health. CDR3 DNA: TGTGCCAGCAGCTCTGGGACAGGGTCGGGTGAGCAGTACTTC. Translating it yields CASSSGTGSGEQYF.